The clone carrying this T cell receptor (beta chain) has ten or more counts. This record comes from a study of T cells after yellow fever vaccination. Study background: With SMART-Seq v4 Ultra Low Input, the fractions containing low cell numbers were prepared.

In TCRdb, the 5' RACE reads were re-called with MiXCR into one record per CDR3 protein. This sample has hundreds of thousands of distinct CDR3 sequences, with 18% found just once. There are 14 residues in the CDR3. CDR1 and CDR2 (germline): SGHRS, YFSETQ. V lost 4 bases and J lost 0, with 10 bases in between. The specimen comprised PBMCs, sampled before the yellow fever booster vaccination. This clonotype was sampled from a man aged 18 to 29 who received the YFV17D yellow fever vaccine. The chain carries TRBV5-1 and TRBJ1-2; D is possibly TRBD1 (5 bases). The CDR3 loop is CASSQDSPNYGYTF. The CDR3 region has the DNA TGCGCCAGCAGCCAAGACAGCCCTAACTATGGCTACACCTTC.